These T cell receptor beta chains were read from a single sample in a study of T cell responses to AZD1222 COVID-19 vaccine. Sequenced by immunoSEQ multiplex PCR; TCRdb stores in-frame clones only, minus some. The sample carries over 130,000 clones, almost 95% recorded once. The sample was peripheral blood, taken 28 days after the second AZD1222 dose. These receptors all stem from an adult who received the AZD1222 COVID-19 vaccine. Each CDR3 is given with its conserved first and last residue. The D gene is left open where the match is weak. Clone size, where shown, is once, few, many, or a class for clones that have expanded.

size: once; J: TRBJ1-1; V: TRBV7-9; D: .; CDR3: CASSSHQRGLEAFF; DNA: TGTGCCAGCAGCTCCCACCAGAGGGGCCTTGAAGCTTTCTTT
size: .; J: TRBJ1-3; V: TRBV6-5; D: .; CDR3: CASCRQAGNTIYF; DNA: TGTGCCAGCTGTAGACAGGCCGGAAACACCATATATTTT
size: .; J: TRBJ1-4; V: TRBV25-1; D: .; CDR3: CASTSENEKLFF; DNA: TGTGCCAGCACCTCAGAGAATGAAAAACTGTTTTTT
size: .; J: TRBJ2-6; V: TRBV13; D: .; CDR3: CASSLLRSGANVLTF; DNA: TGTGCCAGCAGCTTACTTCGTTCTGGGGCCAACGTCCTGACTTTC
size: .; J: TRBJ2-1; V: TRBV13; D: TRBD2; CDR3: CASFKGAGTSRVNEQFF; DNA: TGTGCCAGCTTCAAGGGAGCCGGGACTAGTAGGGTGAATGAGCAGTTCTTC
size: .; J: TRBJ1-5; V: TRBV18; D: .; CDR3: CASSPGGTNQPQHF; DNA: TGTGCCAGCTCACCGGGGGGTACGAATCAGCCCCAGCATTTT
size: .; J: TRBJ1-1; V: TRBV21-1; D: .; CDR3: CASSIDRGKMVRFSTEAFF; DNA: TGTGCCAGCAGCATAGACAGGGGGAAGATGGTGAGATTTAGCACTGAAGCTTTCTTT
size: once; J: TRBJ2-7; V: TRBV11-3; D: TRBD2; CDR3: CASSQGAGGQYEQYF; DNA: TGTGCCAGCAGCCAAGGGGCGGGAGGGCAGTACGAGCAGTACTTC
size: .; J: TRBJ2-7; V: TRBV7-2; D: TRBD1; CDR3: CASSLDRDRLYEQYF; DNA: TGTGCCAGCAGCTTGGACCGGGACAGGCTATACGAGCAGTACTTC
size: once; J: TRBJ2-1; V: TRBV24-1; D: TRBD2; CDR3: CATSDLPRTSGEGGGEQFF; DNA: TGTGCCACCAGTGATTTGCCCCGGACTAGCGGGGAAGGTGGGGGTGAGCAGTTCTTC
size: .; J: TRBJ1-2; V: TRBV18; D: .; CDR3: CASSPTGEAGYTF; DNA: TGTGCCAGCTCACCAACGGGGGAGGCTGGCTACACCTTC
size: .; J: TRBJ2-1; V: TRBV11-3; D: .; CDR3: CASSLGKVVSSYNEQFF; DNA: TGTGCCAGCAGCTTAGGCAAAGTTGTGAGCTCCTACAATGAGCAGTTCTTC
size: .; J: TRBJ2-7; V: TRBV29-1; D: .; CDR3: CSVGGAGGWYEQYF; DNA: TGCAGCGTTGGTGGTGCGGGTGGTTGGTACGAGCAGTACTTC
size: .; J: TRBJ2-5; V: TRBV19; D: TRBD1; CDR3: CASSIRQGAGETQYF; DNA: TGTGCCAGTAGTATCAGACAGGGAGCCGGAGAGACCCAGTACTTC
size: .; J: TRBJ1-6; V: TRBV6-5; D: TRBD1; CDR3: CASSSSRTGKNSPLHF; DNA: TGTGCCAGCAGTTCCTCCCGGACAGGGAAGAATTCACCCCTCCACTTT
size: .; J: TRBJ1-2; V: TRBV28; D: .; CDR3: CASRRQQGLYGYTF; DNA: TGTGCCAGCAGACGACAACAGGGACTCTATGGCTACACCTTC
size: .; J: TRBJ1-4; V: TRBV28; D: .; CDR3: CAIGAPGWGKLFF; DNA: TGTGCCATTGGGGCACCCGGATGGGGGAAACTGTTTTTT
size: .; J: TRBJ1-4; V: TRBV9; D: TRBD1; CDR3: CASSALTGAGNEKLFF; DNA: TGTGCCAGCAGCGCCCTAACAGGGGCCGGTAATGAAAAACTGTTTTTT
size: .; J: TRBJ2-1; V: TRBV7-3; D: .; CDR3: CASSLNRNNEQFF; DNA: TGTGCCAGCAGCTTAAACCGGAATAATGAGCAGTTCTTC
size: .; J: TRBJ2-1; V: TRBV27; D: TRBD2; CDR3: CASSIGAGAYNEQFF; DNA: TGTGCCAGCAGTATCGGAGCGGGAGCCTACAATGAGCAGTTCTTC
size: .; J: TRBJ2-3; V: TRBV5-1; D: .; CDR3: CASSLGVYGTDTQYF; DNA: TGCGCCAGCAGCTTGGGAGTCTATGGGACAGATACGCAGTATTTT
size: .; J: TRBJ1-1; V: TRBV18; D: .; CDR3: CASSPPPGVGGWEAFF; DNA: TGTGCCAGCTCACCACCTCCTGGGGTCGGTGGATGGGAAGCTTTCTTT
size: .; J: TRBJ2-7; V: TRBV5-4; D: TRBD2; CDR3: CASRPALPSGRVSYEQYF; DNA: TGTGCCAGCAGACCCGCCCTCCCAAGCGGGAGGGTCTCCTACGAGCAGTACTTC
size: .; J: TRBJ2-1; V: TRBV5-1; D: TRBD2; CDR3: CASSLAPAGGPNEQFF; DNA: TGCGCCAGCAGCTTGGCCCCGGCGGGAGGGCCCAATGAGCAGTTCTTC
size: .; J: TRBJ2-3; V: TRBV7-2; D: .; CDR3: CASSRHGTDTQYF; DNA: TGTGCCAGCAGCCGCCACGGCACAGATACGCAGTATTTT
size: .; J: TRBJ2-3; V: TRBV19; D: TRBD2; CDR3: CASSIEAGLAGGRSDTQYF; DNA: TGTGCCAGTAGTATAGAAGCAGGACTAGCGGGAGGGCGATCGGATACGCAGTATTTT
size: once; J: TRBJ1-2; V: TRBV4-3; D: TRBD1; CDR3: CASSQGEDRANYGYTF; DNA: TGCGCCAGCAGCCAAGGTGAGGACAGGGCGAACTATGGCTACACCTTC
size: .; J: TRBJ1-4; V: TRBV2; D: .; CDR3: CASRKDSPNEKLFF; DNA: TGTGCCAGCAGGAAGGACAGCCCTAATGAAAAACTGTTTTTT
size: once; J: TRBJ1-2; V: TRBV5-1; D: .; CDR3: CASSLQSQGREGYTF; DNA: TGCGCCAGCAGCCTCCAATCTCAGGGGCGGGAAGGCTACACCTTC
size: .; J: TRBJ1-1; V: TRBV28; D: .; CDR3: CASSRSQGMHTEAFF; DNA: TGTGCCAGCAGTAGGAGTCAGGGAATGCACACTGAAGCTTTCTTT
size: .; J: TRBJ1-1; V: TRBV28; D: .; CDR3: CASSSTPEGAFF; DNA: TGTGCCAGCAGTTCCACACCGGAGGGAGCTTTCTTT
size: .; J: TRBJ1-2; V: TRBV18; D: TRBD1; CDR3: CASSPPGQGSGYTF; DNA: TGTGCCAGCTCGCCCCCCGGACAGGGAAGCGGCTACACCTTC
size: .; J: TRBJ2-5; V: TRBV2; D: .; CDR3: CASSEDLYQETQYF; DNA: TGTGCCAGCAGTGAAGACCTGTACCAAGAGACCCAGTACTTC
size: once; J: TRBJ2-1; V: TRBV11-3; D: TRBD1; CDR3: CASSDRDDEQFF; DNA: TGTGCCAGCAGCGACAGGGACGATGAGCAGTTCTTC
size: .; J: TRBJ2-7; V: TRBV30; D: TRBD2; CDR3: CAWSVPSGKSEQYF; DNA: TGTGCCTGGAGTGTGCCTAGCGGGAAATCCGAGCAGTACTTC
size: .; J: TRBJ1-2; V: TRBV14; D: .; CDR3: CASSKGYGYTF; DNA: TGTGCCAGCAGTAAGGGATATGGCTACACCTTC
size: .; J: TRBJ2-5; V: TRBV10-1; D: TRBD2; CDR3: CASSDKGLAGQETQYF; DNA: TGCGCCAGCAGTGATAAGGGACTAGCGGGCCAAGAGACCCAGTACTTC
size: .; J: TRBJ1-1; V: TRBV19; D: TRBD1; CDR3: CASSVTGLAEAFF; DNA: TGTGCCAGTAGTGTGACAGGGCTGGCTGAAGCTTTCTTT
size: .; J: TRBJ2-7; V: TRBV27; D: .; CDR3: CASSFWGPNEQYF; DNA: TGTGCCAGCAGTTTCTGGGGGCCCAACGAGCAGTACTTC
size: .; J: TRBJ2-7; V: TRBV9; D: TRBD1; CDR3: CASSDKRTGAPYEQYF; DNA: TGTGCCAGCAGCGATAAAAGGACAGGGGCACCCTACGAGCAGTACTTC
size: .; J: TRBJ1-2; V: TRBV7-2; D: .; CDR3: CASSSRGRLPSYTF; DNA: TGTGCCAGCAGCTCCCGTGGACGGCTACCTAGCTACACCTTC
size: .; J: TRBJ2-7; V: TRBV11-2; D: TRBD2; CDR3: CASSISGRGYEQYF; DNA: TGTGCCAGCAGCATTAGCGGGAGGGGTTACGAGCAGTACTTC
size: .; J: TRBJ1-2; V: TRBV11-2; D: .; CDR3: CASSPTEFYGYTF; DNA: TGTGCCAGCAGCCCAACAGAGTTCTATGGCTACACCTTC
size: .; J: TRBJ2-7; V: TRBV19; D: TRBD1; CDR3: CASSIGDSSSYEQYF; DNA: TGTGCCAGTAGTATTGGGGACAGCAGCTCCTACGAGCAGTACTTC
size: .; J: TRBJ1-6; V: TRBV28; D: .; CDR3: CASEGPTHSPLHF; DNA: TGTGCCAGCGAGGGACCGACCCATTCACCCCTCCACTTT
size: once; J: TRBJ2-4; V: TRBV3-1/TRBV3-2; D: .; CDR3: CASSQEPGENIQYF; DNA: TGTGCCAGCAGCCAAGAGCCAGGGGAAAACATTCAGTACTTC
size: .; J: TRBJ1-1; V: TRBV3-1/TRBV3-2; D: .; CDR3: CASSIAGTGNTEAFF; DNA: TGTGCCAGCAGCATCGCCGGGACGGGGAACACTGAAGCTTTCTTT
size: .; J: TRBJ1-2; V: TRBV24-1; D: .; CDR3: CATSDPGPPYGYTF; DNA: TGTGCCACCAGTGATCCGGGCCCTCCCTATGGCTACACCTTC
size: .; J: TRBJ1-2; V: TRBV28; D: .; CDR3: CASTIHPNYGYTF; DNA: TGTGCCAGCACCATACACCCTAACTATGGCTACACCTTC
size: .; J: TRBJ1-1; V: TRBV4-1; D: .; CDR3: CASSFDRLGTEAFF; DNA: TGCGCCAGCAGCTTCGACAGGCTAGGGACTGAAGCTTTCTTT
size: .; J: TRBJ2-7; V: TRBV10-1; D: .; CDR3: CASSESTGYEQYF; DNA: TGCGCCAGCAGTGAGTCGACTGGGTACGAGCAGTACTTC
size: .; J: TRBJ1-1; V: TRBV6-5; D: .; CDR3: CASSYGVNRVNTEAFF; DNA: TGTGCCAGCAGTTATGGGGTGAACAGGGTGAACACTGAAGCTTTCTTT
size: .; J: TRBJ1-1; V: TRBV19; D: .; CDR3: CASRNLGFHTEAFF; DNA: TGTGCCAGTAGGAACCTCGGGTTTCACACTGAAGCTTTCTTT